This T cell receptor beta chain was sequenced for a study of cytomegalovirus exposure and HLA in healthy donors. PCR used 60 Vbeta primers and 13 Jbeta primers. TCRdb keeps only in-frame clones here, not all; method: immunoSEQ multiplex PCR. This sample has approximately 100,000 clones, with about two thirds found just once. This CDR3 is built from 14 residues. Trimming cost V 5 bases and J 3 bases, with 13 bases left between them. Germline V gene data show CDR1 as SEHNR and CDR2 as FQNEAQ (reference sequence). The chain has TRBV7-9 and TRBJ1-1, with no clear D. Sequenced: PBMCs. The source is a female donor in good health and CMV-seronegative. CDR3 coding DNA: TGTGCCAGCAGCCTCCCGGCGGATCACACTGAAGCTTTCTTT. As protein: CASSLPADHTEAFF.